This TCR beta chain was sequenced during a study of cytomegalovirus exposure and HLA in healthy donors. The study, taken as a whole, reports: A later analysis found most CMV-associated TCR beta chains apparently HLA-restricted. A prior analysis recorded that most TCR beta V segments were productive about 87% or about 30% of the time.

PCR used 60 Vbeta primers and 13 Jbeta primers. Sequenced by immunoSEQ multiplex PCR; TCRdb stores in-frame clones only, minus some. The sample lists fewer than 250,000 clones, 70% to 85% occurring once. These donors, healthy bone marrow donors, were studied. This CDR3 is built from 13 residues. With V trimmed by 3 bases and J by 11 bases, 13 bases remained unmatched. Per the germline V gene, CDR1 is SQVTM and CDR2 is ANQGSEA. Turning to this clone: Its target is not known.

This receptor was identified in a male donor in good health and CMV-seronegative. This sequence joins TRBV29-1 and TRBJ2-7; TRBD1 agrees at 7 bases. The sample comprised PBMCs. CDR3 sequence reads: CSVELPGQTQEYF. CDR3 in DNA: TGCAGCGTTGAGCTTCCGGGACAGACGCAGGAGTACTTC.